The next 24 T cell receptor beta chains were all read from a single sample in a study of blood T cell repertoires in COVID-19. The protocol was immunoSEQ multiplex PCR, while the TCRdb copy is restricted to in-frame clones and leaves out a portion. Among about 250,000 clones listed, 65% to 90% were seen once. Source material: PBMCs or T cells enriched from blood (not recorded which). Receptors were obtained from a woman in her 50s with acute COVID-19.

This chain connects TRBV27 to TRBJ2-7; D unclear. V shed 8 bases and J shed 3 bases, with 5 bases lying between them. CDR3 length: 10 amino acids. Germline V lookup: CDR1 MNHEY, CDR2 SMNVEV (reference sequence). The CDR3 reads CASRVYEQYF. Written as DNA, the CDR3 is TGTGCCAGCCGAGTCTACGAGCAGTACTTC.

The chain carries TRBV19 and TRBJ1-1; TRBD1 agrees at 9 bases. Looked up from germline, CDR1 is LNHDA and CDR2 is SQIVND (reference sequence). The CDR3 is 14 amino acids. V was pared by 6 bases and J by 5 bases, with 7 bases of the junction left unmatched. CDR3 residues: CASSSTGGRTEAFF. In DNA, the CDR3 is TGTGCCAGTAGCTCGACAGGGGGGAGGACTGAAGCTTTCTTT.

The rearrangement joins TRBV7-9 to TRBJ1-3; a possible D gene is TRBD1 (6 bases). Germline values: CDR1 SEHNR, CDR2 FQNEAQ (reference sequence). Trimming removed 10 bases from V and 0 bases from J, with 16 bases in between. This CDR3 is 15 amino acids long. CDR3 nucleotide sequence: TGTGCCACCTCTGGGGGGGGCTCCTCTGGAAACACCATATATTTT. It is translated as CATSGGGSSGNTIYF.

The rearrangement joins TRBV12-3 or TRBV12-4 to TRBJ1-1; weak D call: TRBD1 (5 bases). The CDR3 extends over 11 amino acids. Trimming stripped 3 bases from V and 10 bases from J, with 9 bases between. As DNA, the CDR3 is TGTGCCAGCAGTTTTTTGGGGGGAGCTTTCTTT. This codes for CASSFLGGAFF.

The rearrangement uses TRBV20-1 and TRBJ1-2; no clear D. The V gene lost 0 bases and the J gene lost 6 bases, with 5 bases spanning the gap. CDR3 size: 11 residues. The germline CDR1 and CDR2 sequences are DFQATT and SNEGSKA (reference sequence). The CDR3 sequence is CSARDRDGYTF. CDR3 in DNA: TGCAGTGCTAGAGATCGGGATGGCTACACCTTC.

The chain recombines TRBV2 with TRBJ2-3; D gene uncertain. Trimming pared 2 bases from V and 1 base from J, leaving 7 bases between. Germline CDR1 SNHLY, CDR2 FYNNEI. The CDR3 sequence is 14 residues long. The CDR3 here is CASSESQGTDTQYF. CDR3 nucleotide sequence: TGTGCCAGCAGTGAAAGCCAGGGCACAGATACGCAGTATTTT.

This sequence joins TRBV27 and TRBJ2-1; D not certain. Trimming shortened V by 6 bases and J by 1 base, and 16 bases separated the two germline ends. The CDR3 extends over 16 amino acids. Germline V gives CDR1 MNHEY, CDR2 SMNVEV (reference sequence). In DNA form, the CDR3 reads TGTGCCAGCAGAACACACATGGAGTGGTCCTACAATGAGCAGTTCTTC. This encodes CASRTHMEWSYNEQFF.

This rearrangement joins TRBV19 to TRBJ1-5; tentative D call: TRBD1 (6 bases). The CDR3 runs to 15 residues. Germline loops: CDR1 LNHDA, CDR2 SQIVND (reference sequence). The V and J ends lost 7 bases and 6 bases respectively, with 19 bases between them. CDR3 bases: TGTGCCAGTACTCCCCCGGGGGGGCAGGGTCAGCCCCAGCATTTT. It yields the protein CASTPPGGQGQPQHF. The whole variable domain, remainder taken from reference TRBV19 and TRBJ1-5, is DGGITQSPKYLFRKEGQNVTLSCEQNLNHDAMYWYRQDPGQGLRLIYYSQIVNDFQKGDIAEGYSVSREKKESFPLTVTSAQKNPTAFYLCASTPPGGQGQPQHFGDGTRLSIL.

This clone appeared once. The chain has TRBV7-2 and TRBJ2-5, with 8 bases identical to TRBD1. The V gene's germline CDR1 is SGHTA and CDR2 FQGNSA. The CDR3 length is 14 residues. V was pared by 6 bases and J by 8 bases, with 11 bases of the junction left unmatched. The CDR3 spells CASRAGGAPSTQYF. CDR3 nucleotide sequence: TGTGCCAGCAGGGCAGGGGGCGCCCCTAGTACCCAGTACTTC. The full variable domain, with the rest looked up from reference TRBV7-2 and TRBJ2-5, is GAGVSQSPSNKVTEKGKDVELRCDPISGHTALYWYRQSLGQGLEFLIYFQGNSAPDKSGLPSDRFSAERTGGSVSTLTIQRTQQEDSAVYLCASRAGGAPSTQYFGPGTRLLVL.

V usage is TRBV10-1 and J usage is TRBJ2-1; D might be TRBD1 (6 bases). The CDR3 is 14 residues long. The ends were cut back, 3 bases at V and 2 bases at J, with 8 bases in the middle. The germline CDR1 and CDR2 sequences are WNHNN and SYGVQD (reference sequence). CDR3 in amino acids: CASSEGGPYNEQFF. The CDR3 bases are TGCGCCAGCAGTGAAGGGGGACCCTACAATGAGCAGTTCTTC.

This sequence joins TRBV2 and TRBJ1-1; 7 nucleotides line up with TRBD1. The CDR3 loop spans 14 amino acids. The junction had 15 bases not matched to a gene; V was cut back by 6 bases and J by 11 bases. Germline V gives CDR1 SNHLY, CDR2 FYNNEI. CDR3 sequence reads: CASSPTGQVLRAFF. CDR3 coding DNA: TGTGCCAGCAGCCCCACCGGACAGGTCTTAAGGGCTTTCTTT.

The rearrangement links TRBV4-3 to TRBJ2-7; D perhaps matches TRBD1 (7 bases). Germline V gene lookup returns CDR1 LGHNA and CDR2 YSLEER. V shed 0 bases and J shed 2 bases, with 14 bases lying between them. The CDR3 covers 16 residues. The DNA for the CDR3 is TGCGCCAGCAGCCAAGATGCGGGACAGCCTACCTACGAGCAGTACTTC. Encoded protein: CASSQDAGQPTYEQYF.

The chain has TRBV11-3 and TRBJ2-7; tentatively, D is TRBD1 (6 bases). The germline gives CDR1 SGHNT, CDR2 YENEEA. This CDR3 is 15 amino acids long. V dropped 1 base and J dropped 6 bases, with 16 bases sitting between them. The CDR3 DNA follows: TGTGCCAGCAGCTTAGGTCCACAGGGTTTCACCGAGCAGTACTTC. This gives the protein CASSLGPQGFTEQYF.

The chain couples TRBV7-8 to TRBJ1-1; unclear D gene. The length of the CDR3 is 14 residues. V lost 5 bases to trimming and J lost 2 bases, with 12 bases between them. Germline V gene data show CDR1 as SGHVS and CDR2 as FQNEAQ. The CDR3 sequence: CASSKTILNTEAFF. For the CDR3, the DNA is TGTGCCAGCAGCAAAACAATCCTTAACACTGAAGCTTTCTTT.

The chain uses TRBV9 and TRBJ2-2, with 10 positions matching TRBD2. This CDR3 is 17 amino acids long. The V gene end was trimmed by 0 bases and the J gene end by 7 bases; junction bases not matched to a gene: 9. CDR1 is SGDLS, CDR2 YYNGEE, per germline. Written as DNA, the CDR3 is TGTGCCAGCAGCGTAGGAGGAGCGGGGGGGCTCGTCGGGGAGCTGTTTTTT. Amino acid sequence: CASSVGGAGGLVGELFF.

CDR3 in amino acids: CASRKTGMSSYEQYF. The CDR3 DNA sequence: TGCGCCAGCCGCAAGACAGGCATGAGCTCCTACGAGCAGTACTTC. The chain is built from TRBV5-1 and TRBJ2-7; a possible D gene is TRBD1 (6 bases). CDR1 and CDR2 (germline): SGHRS, YFSETQ. V lost 7 bases to trimming and J lost 0 bases, with 17 bases between them. The CDR3 runs to 15 residues.

The V gene is TRBV13, the J gene TRBJ2-1, with TRBD1 identical over 7 bases. The CDR3 is 15 amino acids. V was clipped by 0 bases and J by 7 bases; unmatched bases: 6. CDR1 and CDR2 (germline): PRHDT, FYEKMQ (reference sequence). The CDR3 region is CASSLGGGPLNEQFF. The DNA for the CDR3 is TGTGCCAGCAGCTTAGGAGGGGGCCCCTTGAATGAGCAGTTCTTC.

This chain links TRBV5-1 with TRBJ1-1, with 11 nucleotides matching TRBD1. The CDR3 is 13 residues long. CDR1 SGHRS and CDR2 YFSETQ come from the germline V gene. Trimming removed 4 bases from V and 6 bases from J; junction bases left unmatched: 2. The CDR3 protein is CASSLDRGPEAFF. The CDR3, as DNA: TGCGCCAGCAGCCTGGACAGGGGGCCTGAAGCTTTCTTT.

This chain connects TRBV7-8 to TRBJ2-3; 12 bases match TRBD2. Trimming removed 5 bases from V and 0 bases from J; junction bases left unmatched: 6. Germline V gives CDR1 SGHVS, CDR2 FQNEAQ. The CDR3 sequence is 17 residues long. The DNA of the CDR3 is TGTGCCAGCAGCCTTCGGACTAGCGGGGCTAGCACAGATACGCAGTATTTT. Translation: CASSLRTSGASTDTQYF.

The gene calls are TRBV5-1 and TRBJ1-4, with unresolved D. Germline lookup yields CDR1 SGHRS and CDR2 YFSETQ. The CDR3 runs 16 residues. V dropped 0 bases and J dropped 4 bases, with 13 bases sitting between them. The CDR3 here is CASSLGGSRGNEKLFF. The CDR3 DNA follows: TGCGCCAGCAGCTTGGGAGGGAGTCGGGGTAATGAAAAACTGTTTTTT.

The V and J genes are TRBV4-3 and TRBJ2-7; 9 bases are shared with TRBD1. The germline V gene has CDR1 LGHNA and CDR2 YSLEER. Trimming at V came to 5 bases and at J to 3 bases, leaving 2 bases not matched to a gene. This CDR3 contains 13 residues. DNA of the CDR3: TGCGCCAGCAGCGCGGACAGGGGCTACGAGCAGTACTTC. It is translated as CASSADRGYEQYF.

The count of this clone is one. The chain couples TRBV18 to TRBJ1-1, with TRBD1 identical over 9 bases. Germline CDR1 and CDR2: KGHSH and LQKENI. The CDR3 runs 16 residues. V lost 6 bases, J lost 0 bases, and 8 bases stayed unmatched. The CDR3 DNA reads TGTGCCAGCTCTCGTACAGGGGGCTCCATGAACACTGAAGCTTTCTTT. As protein: CASSRTGGSMNTEAFF.

This clone was seen just once. The J gene is TRBJ1-5, the V gene TRBV19, with a tentative D call TRBD1 (5 bases). CDR1 and CDR2 from the germline V gene are LNHDA and SQIVND (reference sequence). V dropped 10 bases and J dropped 6 bases, with 19 bases sitting between them. The CDR3 extends over 14 amino acids. CDR3 loop: CATSTGNRGQPQHF. CDR3 coding DNA: TGTGCCACCAGTACAGGTAATCGCGGTCAGCCCCAGCATTTT.

The chain recombines TRBV6-5 with TRBJ1-1; no clear D gene. The CDR3 loop spans 14 amino acids. V was shortened by 7 bases and J by 0 bases, with 12 bases between the two germline ends. Looked up from germline, CDR1 is MNHEY and CDR2 is SVGAGI. CDR3 sequence: CASTPKKMNTEAFF. The CDR3 DNA follows: TGTGCCAGCACCCCAAAAAAAATGAACACTGAAGCTTTCTTT.